This T cell receptor beta chain was retrieved from a study of T cell responses to AZD1222 COVID-19 vaccine. The germline gives CDR1 MNHEY, CDR2 SMNVEV (reference sequence). V gave up 5 bases and J gave up 10 bases, with 14 bases separating them. The CDR3 is 13 residues long. General study points: Regions 160-218 and 743-854 dominated among vaccine-associated CD4 TCRs spanning spike. Donor demographics were predominantly white British with a female majority; clonal diversity may be underestimated. Repertoire sampling occurred only after the peak T cell response. Reportedly, nearly half the spike-specific TCRs target unmutated variant regions.

The protocol was immunoSEQ multiplex PCR, while the TCRdb copy is restricted to in-frame clones and leaves out a portion. The table shows 150,000 to 200,000 clones, with just under 95% occurring only once. Remarks on this clone: Its specificity is unknown.

This sequence was found in an adult in good health. This chain uses TRBV27 with TRBJ1-4, with D unresolved. The sequences come from peripheral blood, collected on day 0 of AZD1222 vaccination. CDR3 loop: CASSPAPLVKLFF. CDR3 coding DNA: TGTGCCAGCAGTCCAGCCCCTTTGGTAAAACTGTTTTTT.